A selection of T cell receptor beta chains follows, all from one sample in a study of T cells in Graves' hyperthyroidism and ophthalmopathy. TCRdb re-analysed the multiplex PCR reads in MiXCR, keeping a single row per CDR3 protein. Of a few hundred thousand distinct CDR3 sequences in the sample, less than 20% were seen once. The sample taken for sequencing was blood. The receptors shown here come from a man between 18 and 35 years old with Graves' ophthalmopathy. CDR3s include the opening cysteine and the closing phenylalanine or tryptophan. A D gene is named only where the DNA matches it firmly. The size of a clone is reported for some rows only, either as once, few or many, or as a class for expanded clones.

j_call | v_call | cdr3_length | clone_size | d_call | cdr3_nt | cdr3_aa
TRBJ2-7 | TRBV6-1 | 14 | . | . | TGTGCCAGCAGCGCGACCTACCCCGCCTACGAGCAGTACTTC | CASSATYPAYEQYF
TRBJ1-4 | TRBV18 | 15 | . | . | TGTGCCAGCTCACCACAAGGGAGTAATTATGAAAAACTGTTTTTT | CASSPQGSNYEKLFF
TRBJ2-5 | TRBV15 | 15 | few | TRBD2 | TGTGCCACCAGCAGCAGACTAGCGGGGGGGGAGACCCAGTACTTC | CATSSRLAGGETQYF
TRBJ1-2 | TRBV29-1 | 13 | . | . | TGCAGCGTTGAAGGCCCAGGGGTCTATGGCTACACCTTC | CSVEGPGVYGYTF
TRBJ1-4 | TRBV5-4 | 16 | . | TRBD1 | TGTGCCAGCAGCACGACAGGGGGCGGGGAGGCTGAAAAACTGTTTTTT | CASSTTGGGEAEKLFF
TRBJ2-7 | TRBV20-1 | 13 | many | . | TGCAGTGCTAGAGATACAGGGACGGGAGAGCAGTACTTC | CSARDTGTGEQYF
TRBJ2-1 | TRBV7-2 | 14 | many | . | TGTGCCAGCAGCGACCCCGGGACCTACAATGAGCAGTTCTTC | CASSDPGTYNEQFF
TRBJ1-2 | TRBV5-6 | 14 | many | . | TGTGCCAGCAGCTGGGGCCAGGGGAACTATGGCTACACCTTC | CASSWGQGNYGYTF
TRBJ1-2 | TRBV27 | 13 | . | TRBD1 | TGTGCCAGCAGTTTGGACAGGGGGCGAGGCTACACCTTC | CASSLDRGRGYTF
TRBJ1-4 | TRBV14 | 15 | . | . | TGTGCCAGCAGCCAAGCGGGACACCTTAATGAAAAACTGTTTTTT | CASSQAGHLNEKLFF